A single T cell receptor (beta chain) is shown here with its context. Its antigen is as yet unknown. These data originate in a study of cytomegalovirus exposure and HLA in healthy donors. Findings of the study overall: While the bulk of TCR sequences proved rare, some public TCRs turned up in many donors. Cytomegalovirus-associated status was assigned to about 180 TCR beta chains. Productive status was seen about 90% or about 30% of the time for most TCR beta V segments in an earlier analysis.

This CDR3 spans 17 amino acids. V dropped 2 bases and J dropped 1; count of bases not matched to a gene: 8. From germline, CDR1 is MNHEY and CDR2 SMNVEV (reference sequence). PCR amplification relied on 60 Vbeta primers (plus 13 Jbeta primers). Original processing methods: An analysis performed later counted 74 million or so unique TCR beta chains (roughly 11 million of them shared). Using immunoSEQ multiplex PCR, the repertoire was profiled, and TCRdb retains in-frame clones only, with some absent. V and J calls and clone size are as listed in that table; D and trimming were resolved from the DNA. The sample shows around 130,000 clones, roughly 75% of them seen only once.

The specimen was PBMCs. The clonotype comes from a man younger than 40 in good health and CMV-seronegative. This rearrangement joins TRBV27 to TRBJ2-3, with 8 bases identical to TRBD2. CDR3 region: CASSLTSPRGGTDTQYF. As DNA, the CDR3 is TGTGCCAGCAGTTTAACATCGCCGCGGGGGGGCACAGATACGCAGTATTTT.